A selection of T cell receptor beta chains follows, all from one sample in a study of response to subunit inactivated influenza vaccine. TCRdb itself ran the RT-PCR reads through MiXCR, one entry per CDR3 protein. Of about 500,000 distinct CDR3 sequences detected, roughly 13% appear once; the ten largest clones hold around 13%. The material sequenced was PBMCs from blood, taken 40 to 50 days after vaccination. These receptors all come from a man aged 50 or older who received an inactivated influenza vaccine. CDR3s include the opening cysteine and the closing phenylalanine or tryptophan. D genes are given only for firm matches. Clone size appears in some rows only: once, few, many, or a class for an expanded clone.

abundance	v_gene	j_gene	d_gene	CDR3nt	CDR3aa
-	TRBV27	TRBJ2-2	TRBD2	TGTGCCAGCAGTTTATATGCGGGACTAGCGTTTAACACCGGGGAGCTGTTTTTT	CASSLYAGLAFNTGELFF
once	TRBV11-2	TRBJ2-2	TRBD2	TGTGCCAGCAGCATCCAGCGGGGGCTTGGCGGGGAGCTGTTTTTT	CASSIQRGLGGELFF
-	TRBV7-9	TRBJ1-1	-	TGTGCCAGCAGCAAAGACGGGGCAGCCAACACTGAAGCTTTCTTT	CASSKDGAANTEAFF
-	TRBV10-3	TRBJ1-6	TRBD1	TGTGCCGCGCATCCGGGACAGCCTAATTCACCCCTCCACTTT	CAAHPGQPNSPLHF
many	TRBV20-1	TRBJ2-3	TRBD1	TGCAGTGCATCCGGACAGGGGAATCAGGTTACGCAGTATTTT	CSASGQGNQVTQYF
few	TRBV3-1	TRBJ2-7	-	TGTGCCAGCAGCCAAGGACCCGCGAGCTCCTACGAGCAGTACTTC	CASSQGPASSYEQYF
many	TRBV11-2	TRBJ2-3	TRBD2	TGTGCCAGCAGCTTAGATGGGCGTGGGACTAGCTGGGCAGATACGCAGTATTTT	CASSLDGRGTSWADTQYF
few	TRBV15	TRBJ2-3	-	TGTGCCACCTCCAGGGGCGGGGGTACAGATACGCAGTATTTT	CATSRGGGTDTQYF
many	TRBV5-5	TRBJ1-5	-	TGTGCCAGCAGCTTGGTCCTAGGGGATGGTGGCAATCAGCCCCAGCATTTT	CASSLVLGDGGNQPQHF
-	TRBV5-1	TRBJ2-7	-	TGCGCCAGCAGCCTCTGGGAAGGGTCCGAGCAGTACTTC	CASSLWEGSEQYF
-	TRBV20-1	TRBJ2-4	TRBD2	TGCAGTGCCCCTCGCACTAGCGGAAGAAACATTCAGTACTTC	CSAPRTSGRNIQYF
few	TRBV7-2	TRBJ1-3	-	TGTGCCAGCAGCCCTCACGCGGGGACGTACCGAAACACCATATATTTT	CASSPHAGTYRNTIYF
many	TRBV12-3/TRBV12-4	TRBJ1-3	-	TGTGCCAGCAGTTCACGGGGAAACACCATATATTTT	CASSSRGNTIYF
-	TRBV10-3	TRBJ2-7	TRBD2	TGTGCCATCAGGACTAGCGGGAGGTCGATCGAGCAGTACTTC	CAIRTSGRSIEQYF
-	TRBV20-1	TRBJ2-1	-	TGCAGTGCTAGGATTTTAGGACAGTACTACAATGAGCAGTTCTTC	CSARILGQYYNEQFF
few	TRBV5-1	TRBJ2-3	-	TGCGCCAGCAGCTTGGAGGACCAAACAGATACGCAGTATTTT	CASSLEDQTDTQYF
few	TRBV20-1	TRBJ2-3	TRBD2	TGCAGTGCTAGAGTAGCGGGGGACCGCACAGATACGCAGTATTTT	CSARVAGDRTDTQYF
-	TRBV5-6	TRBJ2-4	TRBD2	TGTGCCAGCAGCTTTGGTGGGAGGGTAGGCAAAAACATTCAGTACTTC	CASSFGGRVGKNIQYF
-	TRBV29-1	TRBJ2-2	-	TGCAGCGTCTCACAGGGAGTAGGCACCGGGGAGCTGTTTTTT	CSVSQGVGTGELFF
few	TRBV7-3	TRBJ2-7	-	TGTGCCAGCAGCTCGTACCTATCTCCCTACGAGCAGTACTTC	CASSSYLSPYEQYF
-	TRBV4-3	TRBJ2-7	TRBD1	TGCGCCAGCAGCCGATACCCCGGGACAGGCTACGAGCAGTACTTC	CASSRYPGTGYEQYF
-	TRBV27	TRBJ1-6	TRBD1	TGTGCCAGCAGTTCCGGACAGGTTTTCTCACCCCTCCACTTT	CASSSGQVFSPLHF
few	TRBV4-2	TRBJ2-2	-	TGTGCCAGCAGTCGGGCCGGGGAGCTGTTTTTT	CASSRAGELFF
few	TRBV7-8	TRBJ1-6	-	TGTGCCAGCAGCTTAGGAGGGGGAAATAATTCACCCCTCCACTTT	CASSLGGGNNSPLHF
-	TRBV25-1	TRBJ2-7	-	TGTGCCAGCAGTGAATCCGCAGGGCGTTACTACGAGCAGTACTTC	CASSESAGRYYEQYF
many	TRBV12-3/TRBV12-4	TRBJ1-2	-	TGTGCCAGCAGCCGGGCAGCCGGCTACACCTTC	CASSRAAGYTF
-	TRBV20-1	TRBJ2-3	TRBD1	TGCAGTGCAAGTTACCGCTATCGGACAGGGAGCACAGATACGCAGTATTTT	CSASYRYRTGSTDTQYF
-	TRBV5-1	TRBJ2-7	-	TGCGCCAGCAGCTCCCAACCCGGGACGAGATCCTACGAGCAGTACTTC	CASSSQPGTRSYEQYF
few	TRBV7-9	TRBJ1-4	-	TGTGCCACCTTCCCGACAGGAACTAATGAAAAACTGTTTTTT	CATFPTGTNEKLFF
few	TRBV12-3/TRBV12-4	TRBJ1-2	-	TGTGCCAGCAGTTTAAGTCGTTCGAAGGGTGGCTACACCTTC	CASSLSRSKGGYTF
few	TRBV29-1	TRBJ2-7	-	TGCAGCGTAATGGGGGAATCCTACGAGCAGTACTTC	CSVMGESYEQYF
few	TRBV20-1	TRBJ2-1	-	TGCAGTGCTAGAGATCTGGCAGCGCACTACAATGAGCAGTTCTTC	CSARDLAAHYNEQFF
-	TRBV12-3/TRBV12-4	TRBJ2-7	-	TGTGCCAGCAGTTTGGCGCCTTACCCCTACGAGCAGTACTTC	CASSLAPYPYEQYF
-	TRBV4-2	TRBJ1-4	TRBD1	TGTGCCAGCAGCCAAGTCGGGACAGGGTTAGAAAAACTGTTTTTT	CASSQVGTGLEKLFF
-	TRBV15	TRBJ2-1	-	TGTGCCACCAGCAGAGCCCAGGATGAGCAGTTCTTC	CATSRAQDEQFF
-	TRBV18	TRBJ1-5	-	TGTGCCAGCTCCACCGGGACCGCGCTGGGACCCCAGCATTTT	CASSTGTALGPQHF
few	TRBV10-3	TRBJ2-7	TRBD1	TGTGCCATCGCCGGGACAGGGACCGACTACGAGCAGTACTTC	CAIAGTGTDYEQYF
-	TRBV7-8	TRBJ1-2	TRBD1	TGTGCCAGCAGCTCGACCCGGACAGGGCCCATCTATGGCTACACCTTC	CASSSTRTGPIYGYTF
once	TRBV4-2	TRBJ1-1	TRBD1	TGTGCCAGCAGAAGGGGGCCGGGGGAAGGCACTGAAGCTTTCTTT	CASRRGPGEGTEAFF
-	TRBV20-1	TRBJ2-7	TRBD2	TGCAGTGCAGGGGGAGCGGGAGAGGTTTCCTACGAGCAGTACTTC	CSAGGAGEVSYEQYF
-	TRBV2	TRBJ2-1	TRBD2	TGTGCCAGCAGCGGGAGCGGGGGAATGAATGAGCAGTTCTTC	CASSGSGGMNEQFF
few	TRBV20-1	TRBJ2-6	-	TGCAGTGCTACGCGAGGGTCCGGGGCCAACGTCCTGACTTTC	CSATRGSGANVLTF
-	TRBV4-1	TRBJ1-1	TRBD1	TGCGCCAGCAGCCCCTTCCCGGACAGGGGCACCTTATTGAACACTGAAGCTTTCTTT	CASSPFPDRGTLLNTEAFF
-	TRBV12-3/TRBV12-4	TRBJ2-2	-	TGTGCCAGCAGCCCGGACAGCCCCGGGGAGCTGTTTTTT	CASSPDSPGELFF
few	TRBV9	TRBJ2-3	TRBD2	TGTGCCAGCAGCGTAGCCCCCACTAGCGGCACAGATACGCAGTATTTT	CASSVAPTSGTDTQYF
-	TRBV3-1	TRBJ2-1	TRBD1	TGTGCCAGCAGCACCCCCAGGGGGCTGACAGCGCCGGATGAGCAGTTCTTC	CASSTPRGLTAPDEQFF
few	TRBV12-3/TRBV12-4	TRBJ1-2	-	TGTGCCAGCACTAAAGGAGGTTTTAACTATGGCTACACCTTC	CASTKGGFNYGYTF
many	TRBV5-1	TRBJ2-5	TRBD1	TGCGCCAGCAGCTACGTCCGGGACAGTCTTCAAGAGACCCAGTACTTC	CASSYVRDSLQETQYF
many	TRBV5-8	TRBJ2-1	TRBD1	TGTGCCAGCAGCGGAGGGACAGGTATCTACAATGAGCAGTTCTTC	CASSGGTGIYNEQFF
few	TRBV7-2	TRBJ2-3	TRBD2	TGTGCCAGCAGCTTAAGGGGCGGGAGGGCTAGCACAGATACGCAGTATTTT	CASSLRGGRASTDTQYF
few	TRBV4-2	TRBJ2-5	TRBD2	TGTGCCAGCAGCCAAGCTAGCGGGGGCGGGAAAGAGACCCAGTACTTC	CASSQASGGGKETQYF
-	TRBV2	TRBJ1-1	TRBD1	TGTGCCAGCAGCCGAGGGGGCCAGGACACTGAAGCTTTCTTT	CASSRGGQDTEAFF
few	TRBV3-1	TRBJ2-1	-	TGTGCCAGCAGCCAAGTCCCGGGACTCAATGAGCAGTTCTTC	CASSQVPGLNEQFF
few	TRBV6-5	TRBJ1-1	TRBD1	TGTGCCAGCAGATACAGGGGGAGTGCTTTCTTT	CASRYRGSAFF
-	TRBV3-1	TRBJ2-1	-	TGTGCCAGCAGCCAGGGGTCGTCCAGCTCCTACAATGAGCAGTTCTTC	CASSQGSSSSYNEQFF
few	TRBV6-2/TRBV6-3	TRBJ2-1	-	TGTGCCAGCAGTTACCACAATGAGCAGTTCTTC	CASSYHNEQFF
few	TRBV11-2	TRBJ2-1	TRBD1	TGTGCCAGCAGGGTGCCGGGGACAGGGAACAATGAGCAGTTCTTC	CASRVPGTGNNEQFF
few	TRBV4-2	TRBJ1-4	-	TGTGCCAGCAGCCAAGACTGGGCAACTAATGAAAAACTGTTTTTT	CASSQDWATNEKLFF
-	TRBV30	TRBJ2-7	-	TGTGCCTGGAGTGCAAATTACGAGCAGTACTTC	CAWSANYEQYF
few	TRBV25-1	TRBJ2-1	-	TGTGCCAGCAGTGAATATGAAAACAATGAGCAGTTCTTC	CASSEYENNEQFF